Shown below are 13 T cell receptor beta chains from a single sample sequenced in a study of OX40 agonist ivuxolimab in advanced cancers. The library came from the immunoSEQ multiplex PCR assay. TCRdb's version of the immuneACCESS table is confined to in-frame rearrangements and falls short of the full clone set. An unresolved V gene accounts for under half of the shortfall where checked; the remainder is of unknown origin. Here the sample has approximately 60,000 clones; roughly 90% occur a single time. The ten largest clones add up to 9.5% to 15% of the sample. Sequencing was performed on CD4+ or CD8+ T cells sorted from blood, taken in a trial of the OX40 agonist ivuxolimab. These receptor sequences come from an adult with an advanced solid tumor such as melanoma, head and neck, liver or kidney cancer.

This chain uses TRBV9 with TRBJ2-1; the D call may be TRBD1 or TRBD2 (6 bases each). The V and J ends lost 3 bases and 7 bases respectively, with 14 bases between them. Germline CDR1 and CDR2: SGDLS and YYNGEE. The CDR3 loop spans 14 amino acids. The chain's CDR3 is CASSAGGAWNEQFF. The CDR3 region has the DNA TGTGCCAGCAGCGCCGGGGGCGCGTGGAATGAGCAGTTCTTC.

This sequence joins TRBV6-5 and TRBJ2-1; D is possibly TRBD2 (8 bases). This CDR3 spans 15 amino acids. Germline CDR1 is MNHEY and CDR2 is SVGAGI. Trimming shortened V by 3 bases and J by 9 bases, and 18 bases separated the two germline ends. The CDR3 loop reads CASSYFREGASEQFF. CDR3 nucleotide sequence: TGTGCCAGCAGTTATTTTCGGGAGGGGGCTTCTGAGCAGTTCTTC.

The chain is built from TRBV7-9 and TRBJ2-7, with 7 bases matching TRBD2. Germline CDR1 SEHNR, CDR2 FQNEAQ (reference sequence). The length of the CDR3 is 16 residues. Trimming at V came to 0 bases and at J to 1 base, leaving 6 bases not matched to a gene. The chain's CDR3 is CASSLAGGSWSYEQYF. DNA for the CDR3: TGTGCCAGCAGCTTAGCCGGGGGGTCTTGGTCCTACGAGCAGTACTTC.

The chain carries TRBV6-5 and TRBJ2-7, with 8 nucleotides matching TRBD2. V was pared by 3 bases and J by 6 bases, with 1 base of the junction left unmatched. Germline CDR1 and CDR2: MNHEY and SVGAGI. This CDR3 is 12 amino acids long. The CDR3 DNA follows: TGTGCCAGCAGTTATGGGACTAGCGAGCAGTACTTC. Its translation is CASSYGTSEQYF.

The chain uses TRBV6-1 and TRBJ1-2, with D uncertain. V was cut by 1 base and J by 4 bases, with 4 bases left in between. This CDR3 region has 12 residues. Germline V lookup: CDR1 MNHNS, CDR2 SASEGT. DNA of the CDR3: TGTGCCAGCAGTGAAGAAATCTATGGCTACACCTTC. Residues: CASSEEIYGYTF.

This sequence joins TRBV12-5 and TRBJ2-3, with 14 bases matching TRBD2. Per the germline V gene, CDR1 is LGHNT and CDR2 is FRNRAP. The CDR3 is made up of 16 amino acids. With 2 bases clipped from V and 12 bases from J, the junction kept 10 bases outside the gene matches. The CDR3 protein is CASGLPPGTSGSHQYF. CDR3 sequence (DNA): TGTGCTAGTGGTTTGCCTCCCGGGACTAGCGGGAGCCATCAGTATTTT.

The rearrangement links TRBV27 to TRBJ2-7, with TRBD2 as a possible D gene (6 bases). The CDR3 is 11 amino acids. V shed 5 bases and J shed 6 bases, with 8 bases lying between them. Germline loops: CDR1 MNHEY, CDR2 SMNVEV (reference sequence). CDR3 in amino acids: CASSLGSEQYF. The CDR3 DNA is TGTGCCAGCAGTCTCGGGAGCGAGCAGTACTTC.

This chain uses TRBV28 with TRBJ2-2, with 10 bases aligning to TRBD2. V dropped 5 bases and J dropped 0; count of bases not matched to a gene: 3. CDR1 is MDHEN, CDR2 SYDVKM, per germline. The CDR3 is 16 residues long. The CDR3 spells CASSPGTSANTGELFF. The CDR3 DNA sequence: TGTGCCAGCAGTCCCGGGACTAGCGCGAACACCGGGGAGCTGTTTTTT.

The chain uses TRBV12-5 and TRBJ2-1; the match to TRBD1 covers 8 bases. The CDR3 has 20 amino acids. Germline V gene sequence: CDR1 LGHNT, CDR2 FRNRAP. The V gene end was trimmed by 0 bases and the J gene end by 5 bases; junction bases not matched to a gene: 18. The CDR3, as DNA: TGTGCTAGTGGTTTGGTCCAGCAACAGGGGGTTGAGACTCGGAACAATGAGCAGTTCTTC. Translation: CASGLVQQQGVETRNNEQFF.

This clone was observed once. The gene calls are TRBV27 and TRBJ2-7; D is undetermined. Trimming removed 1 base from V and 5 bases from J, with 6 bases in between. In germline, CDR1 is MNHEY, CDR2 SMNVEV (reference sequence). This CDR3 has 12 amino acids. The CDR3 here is CASSLFGDEQYF. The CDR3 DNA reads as TGTGCCAGCAGTTTATTTGGAGACGAGCAGTACTTC.

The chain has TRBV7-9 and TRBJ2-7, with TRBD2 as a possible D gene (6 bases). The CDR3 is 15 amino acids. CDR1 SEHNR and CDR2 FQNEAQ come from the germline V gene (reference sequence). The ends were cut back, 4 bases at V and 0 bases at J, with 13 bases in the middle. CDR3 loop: CASSSPEAGSYEQYF. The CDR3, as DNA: TGTGCCAGCAGCTCCCCCGAAGCGGGCTCCTACGAGCAGTACTTC.

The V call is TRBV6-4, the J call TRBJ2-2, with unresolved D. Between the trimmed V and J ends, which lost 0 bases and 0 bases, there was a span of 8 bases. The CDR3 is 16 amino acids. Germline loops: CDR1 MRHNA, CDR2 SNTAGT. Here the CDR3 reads CASSDSYTPNTGELFF. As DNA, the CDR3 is TGTGCCAGCAGTGACTCGTACACTCCGAACACCGGGGAGCTGTTTTTT.

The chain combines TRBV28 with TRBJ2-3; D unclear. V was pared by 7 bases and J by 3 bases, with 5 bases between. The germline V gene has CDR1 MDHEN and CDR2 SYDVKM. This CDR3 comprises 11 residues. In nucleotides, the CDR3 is TGTGCCAGCACCCAGACAGATACGCAGTATTTT. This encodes CASTQTDTQYF.